This T cell receptor beta chain was sequenced for a study of OX40 agonist ivuxolimab in advanced cancers. Broader study findings: Antigen specificity of clonally expanded peripheral T cells was not established. Partial responders at 0.1-3.0 mg/kg had among the lowest clonal expansion. The average count of expanded clones was higher among CD8+ T cells than among CD4+.

To note about this clone: Its cognate antigen is unknown.

The CDR3 is 14 residues long. CDR1 is KGHSH, CDR2 LQKENI, per germline. V dropped 1 base and J dropped 7 bases, with 11 bases sitting between them. Method: immunoSEQ multiplex PCR; TCRdb's copy keeps in-frame clones and lacks some. The data show tens of thousands of clones, over 75% seen once. This TCR derives from an adult with an advanced solid tumor such as melanoma, head and neck, liver or kidney cancer. Sequencing was performed on CD4+ or CD8+ T cells sorted from blood, taken in a trial of the OX40 agonist ivuxolimab. The chain recombines TRBV18 with TRBJ2-4; D uncertain. Here the CDR3 reads CASSPLAAGNIQYF. CDR3 nucleotides: TGTGCCAGCTCACCACTGGCAGCCGGGAACATTCAGTACTTC.